One sample yielded the 22 T cell receptor beta chains listed below, sequenced in a study of T cell changes during pregnancy in multiple sclerosis. TCRdb's table, derived via immunoSEQ multiplex PCR, lists solely in-frame clones and lacks some. The sample lists approximately 60,000 clones, around 95% seen once, with roughly 0.4% in the top ten. The source material was CD4+ T cells from peripheral blood mononuclear cells, sampled before pregnancy. Receptor source: a female donor with multiple sclerosis, enrolled in a pregnancy study.

This chain uses TRBV2 with TRBJ2-7; 15 nucleotides agree with TRBD2. The CDR3 extends over 17 amino acids. V shed 2 bases, J shed 0 bases, and the junction held 2 bases outside the gene matches. From germline, CDR1 is SNHLY and CDR2 FYNNEI. The CDR3 sequence is CASSEPGLAGGSYEQYF. In DNA form, the CDR3 reads TGTGCCAGCAGTGAACCGGGACTAGCGGGAGGCTCCTACGAGCAGTACTTC.

The rearrangement joins TRBV12-5 to TRBJ1-1, with D possibly TRBD1 on 5 matching bases. This CDR3 is 13 amino acids long. The germline V gene encodes CDR1 LGHNT and CDR2 FRNRAP. V lost 5 bases and J lost 1, with 8 bases in between. CDR3 coding DNA: TGTGCTAGTGGTGGACAAAAGAACACTGAAGCTTTCTTT. It codes for CASGGQKNTEAFF.

The V gene is TRBV6-5, the J gene TRBJ1-1, with TRBD1 identical over 8 bases. Germline V gene lookup returns CDR1 MNHEY and CDR2 SVGAGI. The CDR3 contains 13 residues. V lost 11 bases, J lost 5 bases, and 10 bases stayed unmatched. CDR3 amino acids: CAGTQGASTEAFF. The DNA for the CDR3 is TGTGCCGGCACCCAGGGGGCGAGTACTGAAGCTTTCTTT.

This clone appeared a few times. The chain links TRBV6-5 to TRBJ1-5, with D possibly being TRBD1 (6 bases). V gave up 6 bases and J gave up 0 bases, with 12 bases separating them. CDR1 is MNHEY, CDR2 SVGAGI, per germline. CDR3 length equals 15 residues. The CDR3 DNA is TGTGCCAGCAGCCGGACAGCAAATAGCAATCAGCCCCAGCATTTT. It specifies CASSRTANSNQPQHF.

The chain recombines TRBV7-9 with TRBJ1-3; no definite D call. Germline CDR1 and CDR2: SEHNR and FQNEAQ (reference sequence). The CDR3 is 16 amino acids. Trimming pared 1 base from V and 0 bases from J, leaving 10 bases between. The CDR3: CASSLEEGSSGNTIYF. CDR3 sequence (DNA): TGTGCCAGCAGCTTAGAAGAGGGTTCCTCTGGAAACACCATATATTTT.

The CDR3 loop is CASSPTGGRGNTIYF. The CDR3 DNA reads as TGTGCCAGCAGCCCGACAGGGGGGAGAGGAAACACCATATATTTT. The chain joins TRBV9 to TRBJ1-3; 9 bases line up with TRBD1. This CDR3 region has 15 residues. V lost 4 bases, J lost 4 bases, and 6 bases stayed unmatched. CDR1 SGDLS and CDR2 YYNGEE come from the germline V gene.

This clone is a singleton in its sample. The rearrangement links TRBV4-3 to TRBJ2-6, with D tentatively TRBD2 (5 bases). With 1 base removed from V and 0 bases from J, the gap between germline ends came to 10 bases. This CDR3 has 17 amino acids. Germline-derived CDR1 and CDR2 are LGHNA and YSLEER. The chain's CDR3 is CASSQVAGLSGANVLTF. The CDR3 region has the DNA TGCGCCAGCAGCCAAGTCGCCGGACTCTCTGGGGCCAACGTCCTGACTTTC.

This clone has only one observation. The V gene is TRBV30, the J gene TRBJ1-2; weak D call: TRBD1 (6 bases). Trimming left V 3 bases short and J 14 bases short, with 19 bases between. The V gene's germline CDR1 is GTSNPN and CDR2 SVGIG (reference sequence). This CDR3 is 12 amino acids long. The CDR3 sequence: CAWSPGTTERTF. The DNA for the CDR3 is TGTGCCTGGAGCCCCGGGACAACCGAGCGGACCTTC.

This chain joins TRBV5-1 and TRBJ2-5; D is uncertain. Germline V gene lookup returns CDR1 SGHRS and CDR2 YFSETQ. Deletions cut 2 bases from V and 2 bases from J, with 10 bases between. The length of the CDR3 is 14 residues. The CDR3 nucleotides are TGCGCCAGCAGCTTCGGGTTCGGGCAAGAGACCCAGTACTTC. Translated, it gives CASSFGFGQETQYF.

V usage is TRBV7-2 and J usage is TRBJ2-5, with TRBD2 identical over 7 bases. The CDR3 consists of 14 residues. Germline CDR1 and CDR2: SGHTA and FQGNSA. V was clipped by 4 bases and J by 2 bases; unmatched bases: 4. The CDR3 DNA follows: TGTGCCAGCAGCTACGGGACTACGCAAGAGACCCAGTACTTC. The encoded protein is CASSYGTTQETQYF.

This clone was seen only a few times. The chain joins TRBV6-5 to TRBJ2-4, with 11 bases identical to TRBD2. Germline lookup yields CDR1 MNHEY and CDR2 SVGAGI. CDR3 size: 15 residues. The trim removed 5 bases at V and 6 bases at J, leaving 6 bases unmatched. The CDR3 here is CASSPGLAAANIQYF. In DNA, the CDR3 is TGTGCCAGCAGTCCGGGACTAGCGGCGGCAAACATTCAGTACTTC.

The chain is built from TRBV5-4 and TRBJ2-1, with D possibly being TRBD2 (6 bases). This CDR3 comprises 15 residues. Germline CDR1 SGHNT, CDR2 YYREEE (reference sequence). With 4 bases removed from V and 4 bases from J, the gap between germline ends came to 15 bases. CDR3 in DNA: TGTGCCAGCAGCCCTGTAGCGGAAAGTTACAATGAGCAGTTCTTC. It yields the protein CASSPVAESYNEQFF.

The CDR3 DNA reads TGTGCCAGCAGCACCAGAGGGAGTATCGGCTATGGCTACACCTTC. Its protein product is CASSTRGSIGYGYTF. This chain uses TRBV7-2 with TRBJ1-2; no clear D gene. There are 15 residues in the CDR3. The V and J ends lost 5 bases and 4 bases respectively, with 17 bases between them. Germline CDR1 SGHTA, CDR2 FQGNSA.

V gene TRBV7-9 combines with J gene TRBJ2-7, with 14 bases matching TRBD2. The CDR3 spans 19 residues. V was clipped by 5 bases and J by 11 bases; unmatched bases: 23. Germline assignment: CDR1 SEHNR and CDR2 FQNEAQ (reference sequence). CDR3 in DNA: TGTGCCAGCAGCACTACGTCTGGGACTAGCGGGAGCCAGGGGTATACGAAGTACTTC. Translation gives CASSTTSGTSGSQGYTKYF.

This clone was counted a few times. The chain uses TRBV7-3 and TRBJ1-1, with a tentative D call TRBD1 (5 bases). Germline V gives CDR1 SGHTA, CDR2 FQGTGA. The V and J ends lost 5 bases and 1 base respectively, with 8 bases between them. The CDR3 contains 13 residues. The CDR3 protein is CASSIGQNTEAFF. CDR3 in DNA: TGTGCCAGCAGCATTGGACAGAACACTGAAGCTTTCTTT.

The rearrangement links TRBV27 to TRBJ2-7, with D perhaps matching TRBD1 (6 bases). The CDR3 sequence is 12 residues long. Germline CDR1 MNHEY, CDR2 SMNVEV (reference sequence). V was cut by 6 bases and J by 6 bases, with 12 bases left in between. CDR3 nucleotides: TGTGCCAGCAGACCAGGGGTTGGCGAGCAGTACTTC. It is translated as CASRPGVGEQYF.

The rearrangement uses TRBV27 and TRBJ2-7; 9 bases fit TRBD2. CDR3 length: 14 residues. V was clipped by 2 bases and J by 4 bases; unmatched bases: 3. Looked up from germline, CDR1 is MNHEY and CDR2 is SMNVEV (reference sequence). DNA for the CDR3: TGTGCCAGCAGTTTAGCGGGAGGGCCGTACGAGCAGTACTTC. Amino acids: CASSLAGGPYEQYF.

The chain employs TRBV19 and TRBJ2-7; possibly TRBD1 for D (6 bases). V shed 0 bases and J shed 6 bases, with 9 bases lying between them. The CDR3 runs to 13 residues. Germline V gene lookup returns CDR1 LNHDA and CDR2 SQIVND (reference sequence). The CDR3 DNA sequence: TGTGCCAGTAGTATAGACAGGGGAACCGAGCAGTACTTC. Translation: CASSIDRGTEQYF. Looking up the rest from reference TRBV19 and TRBJ2-7 gives the full variable domain: DGGITQSPKYLFRKEGQNVTLSCEQNLNHDAMYWYRQDPGQGLRLIYYSQIVNDFQKGDIAEGYSVSREKKESFPLTVTSAQKNPTAFYLCASSIDRGTEQYFGPGTRLTVT.

This rearrangement joins TRBV5-8 to TRBJ2-2; no reliable D call. The CDR3 contains 15 residues. Germline-derived CDR1 and CDR2 are SGHTS and YDEGEE. Trimming left V 1 base short and J 0 bases short, with 7 bases between. The CDR3 protein is CASSLPESNTGELFF. DNA of the CDR3: TGTGCCAGCAGCTTGCCGGAGTCGAACACCGGGGAGCTGTTTTTT.

This chain connects TRBV28 to TRBJ2-7; tentatively, D is TRBD2 (6 bases). The V gene's germline CDR1 is MDHEN and CDR2 SYDVKM. The CDR3 is made up of 13 amino acids. Deletions cut 8 bases from V and 2 bases from J, with 13 bases between. CDR3 sequence (DNA): TGTGCCAGCCATAGACTAGTTCCCTACGAGCAGTACTTC. This codes for CASHRLVPYEQYF. The entire variable domain, with the rest obtained from reference TRBV28 and TRBJ2-7, is as follows: DVKVTQSSRYLVKRTGEKVFLECVQDMDHENMFWYRQDPGLGLRLIYFSYDVKMKEKGDIPEGYSVSREKKERFSLILESASTNQTSMYLCASHRLVPYEQYFGPGTRLTVT.

This chain links TRBV5-8 with TRBJ1-5, with 9 bases aligning to TRBD1. Per germline, CDR1 SGHTS and CDR2 YDEGEE. The CDR3 loop spans 16 amino acids. The J segment lost 0 bases and the V segment lost 3 bases, leaving 4 bases of the junction unmatched. The CDR3 DNA follows: TGTGCCAGCAGCTCCGGGACAGGGAATAGCAATCAGCCCCAGCATTTT. Translation gives CASSSGTGNSNQPQHF.

The CDR3 nucleotides read TGTGCCAGCAGCACACAGGGGGCTACGAACACCGGGGAGCTGTTTTTT. This gives the protein CASSTQGATNTGELFF. The chain couples TRBV11-2 to TRBJ2-2; TRBD1 matches at 9 bases. The germline CDR1 and CDR2 sequences are SGHAT and FQNNGV. After removal of 5 bases from V and 0 bases from J, the junction contained 4 bases not matched to a gene. This CDR3 has 16 residues.